Listed below are T cell receptor beta chains from one sample, sequenced in a study of blood T cell repertoires in COVID-19. The repertoire was sequenced with immunoSEQ multiplex PCR; TCRdb's copy has only in-frame clones and lacks some. Of some 150,000 clones listed, around 83% are singletons. Sequenced sample: peripheral blood. The receptors were gathered from a woman older than 75 with acute or convalescent COVID-19. Both conserved end residues are part of each CDR3. The D gene is left open where the match is weak. The size field is filled for only some rows; it gives once, few, many or a size class.

clone size	D gene	CDR3 length	J gene	V gene	CDR3 DNA	CDR3 protein
NA	NA	14	TRBJ1-2	TRBV5-1	TGCGCCAGCAGCTTGGATTCGGCGGTCTATGGCTACACCTTC	CASSLDSAVYGYTF
NA	NA	14	TRBJ2-7	TRBV29-1	TGCAGCGTTGGAATGGGTCCCAGGGGCTACGAGCAGTACTTC	CSVGMGPRGYEQYF
few	NA	14	TRBJ1-4	TRBV7-8	TGTGCCAGCAGCCCGGGACAAGCTGTGGAAAAACTGTTTTTT	CASSPGQAVEKLFF
NA	TRBD2	16	TRBJ2-1	TRBV6-4	TGTGCCAGCAGCCTAGCGGGGGTGAGCTCCTACAATGAGCAGTTCTTC	CASSLAGVSSYNEQFF
NA	TRBD1	16	TRBJ2-7	TRBV4-1	TGCGCCAGCAGCCAAGGTCCCGGGACAGGGCGCTACGAGCAGTACTTC	CASSQGPGTGRYEQYF
NA	TRBD2	15	TRBJ2-5	TRBV5-8	TGTGCCAGCAGCTCGGGACTAGCGGGGGTAGAGACCCAGTACTTC	CASSSGLAGVETQYF
NA	TRBD1	13	TRBJ1-2	TRBV19	TGTGCCAGTAGTGCGACAGGGTCGAATGGCTACACCTTC	CASSATGSNGYTF
NA	TRBD1	13	TRBJ2-7	TRBV6-5	TGTGCCAGCAGGGGGACAGCCCGGAACGAGCAGTACTTC	CASRGTARNEQYF
NA	TRBD2	18	TRBJ2-7	TRBV4-2	TGTGCCAGCAGCCAAGAGCCCTACTTAGCGGGGGGGCCATACGAGCAGTACTTC	CASSQEPYLAGGPYEQYF
NA	NA	16	TRBJ2-1	TRBV21-1	TGTGCCAGCAGTAACCGATCACTAGCGGGGAGCAGGGTGCAGTTCTTC	CASSNRSLAGSRVQFF